This TCR beta chain comes out of a study of control samples from healthy donors and cancer patients. Germline V gene data show CDR1 as SEHNR and CDR2 as FQNEAQ (reference sequence). CDR3 length: 13 amino acids. Between the trimmed V and J ends, which lost 7 bases and 5 bases, there was a span of 14 bases. Generated by immunoSEQ multiplex PCR, the TCRdb table keeps only in-frame clones and is missing some. In the table there are 100,000 to 150,000 clones, about 90% of which are singletons. The origin of this receptor is a man younger than 35 in good health. J is TRBJ2-5 and V is TRBV7-9; D remains ambiguous. Sample: blood. The CDR3 nucleotides read TGTGCCAGCATCCCCCGAGGATTGGAGACCCAGTACTTC. Its translation is CASIPRGLETQYF.